This entry is about one T cell receptor beta chain. Authors' processing steps: Amplified reference gene primers provided the basis for estimating nucleated cell counts. TCRdb's copy holds only in-frame clones and misses some; the assay was immunoSEQ multiplex PCR. That table supplies the V and J calls and clone size; D and trimming were determined from the DNA. In the table there are around 300,000 clones, roughly four fifths of which are singletons. This sample stems from a study of blood T cell repertoires in COVID-19. Whole-study context: Acute and convalescent COVID-19 samples came from the United States, Italy and Spain. Sources were T cells, B-cell-depleted T cells, or PBMCs; the material itself was cDNA or gDNA.

Germline V lookup: CDR1 SGHRS, CDR2 YFSETQ. J gave up 8 bases and V 4 bases, and 8 bases lay outside the gene matches. This CDR3 is 13 amino acids long. The sample was peripheral blood. The chain uses TRBV5-1 and TRBJ1-2, with 7 nucleotides matching TRBD1. The TCR originated in a woman in her fifties or sixties who had recovered from COVID-19. The CDR3 loop is CASSLQGEGGYTF. The CDR3 region has the DNA TGCGCCAGCAGCCTTCAGGGGGAAGGGGGCTACACCTTC.